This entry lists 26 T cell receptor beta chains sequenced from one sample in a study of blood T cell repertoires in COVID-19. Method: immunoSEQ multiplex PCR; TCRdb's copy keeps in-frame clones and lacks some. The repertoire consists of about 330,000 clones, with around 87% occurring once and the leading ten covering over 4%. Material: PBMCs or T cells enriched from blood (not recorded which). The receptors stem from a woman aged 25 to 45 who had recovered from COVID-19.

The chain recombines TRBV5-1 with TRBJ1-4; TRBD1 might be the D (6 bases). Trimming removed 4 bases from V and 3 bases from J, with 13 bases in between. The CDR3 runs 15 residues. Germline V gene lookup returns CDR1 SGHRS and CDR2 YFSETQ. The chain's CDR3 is CASSAQGLANEKLFF. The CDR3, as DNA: TGCGCCAGCAGCGCCCAGGGGTTGGCTAATGAAAAACTGTTTTTT.

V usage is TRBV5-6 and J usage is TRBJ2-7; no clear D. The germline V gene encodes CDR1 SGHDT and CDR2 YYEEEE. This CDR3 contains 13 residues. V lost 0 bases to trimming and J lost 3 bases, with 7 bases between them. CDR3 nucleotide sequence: TGTGCCAGCAGCTTGGCCTTGAGCTACGAGCAGTACTTC. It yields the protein CASSLALSYEQYF.

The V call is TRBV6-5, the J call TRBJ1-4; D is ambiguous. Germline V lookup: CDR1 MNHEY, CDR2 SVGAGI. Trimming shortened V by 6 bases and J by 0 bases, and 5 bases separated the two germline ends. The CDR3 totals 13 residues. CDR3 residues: CASSSATNEKLFF. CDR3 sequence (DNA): TGTGCCAGCAGCAGCGCAACTAATGAAAAACTGTTTTTT.

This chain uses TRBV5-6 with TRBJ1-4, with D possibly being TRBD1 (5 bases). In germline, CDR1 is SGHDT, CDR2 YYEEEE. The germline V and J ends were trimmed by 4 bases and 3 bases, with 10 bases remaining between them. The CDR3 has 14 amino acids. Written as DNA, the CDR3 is TGTGCCAGCAGCCCGGGGGGAGCTAATGAAAAACTGTTTTTT. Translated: CASSPGGANEKLFF.

The CDR3 here is CASSLDSFRYTF. The CDR3 DNA follows: TGTGCCAGCAGCTTAGATTCATTTCGGTACACCTTC. This chain connects TRBV7-9 to TRBJ1-2, with no clear D. The germline gives CDR1 SEHNR, CDR2 FQNEAQ (reference sequence). There are 12 residues in the CDR3. Trimming removed 1 base from V and 11 bases from J, with 11 bases in between.

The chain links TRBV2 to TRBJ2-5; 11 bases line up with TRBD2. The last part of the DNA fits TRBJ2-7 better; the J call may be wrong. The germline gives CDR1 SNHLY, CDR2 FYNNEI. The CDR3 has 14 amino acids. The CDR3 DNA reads TGTGCCAGCAGTGTCCTAGCGGGGGGCTACGAGCAGTACTTC. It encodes CASSVLAGGYEQYF.

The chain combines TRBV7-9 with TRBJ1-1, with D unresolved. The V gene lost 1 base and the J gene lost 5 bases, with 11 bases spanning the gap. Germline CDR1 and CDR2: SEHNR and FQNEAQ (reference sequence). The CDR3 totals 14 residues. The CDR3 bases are TGTGCCAGCAGCTTAGACTCCACCCGGACTGAAGCTTTCTTT. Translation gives CASSLDSTRTEAFF.

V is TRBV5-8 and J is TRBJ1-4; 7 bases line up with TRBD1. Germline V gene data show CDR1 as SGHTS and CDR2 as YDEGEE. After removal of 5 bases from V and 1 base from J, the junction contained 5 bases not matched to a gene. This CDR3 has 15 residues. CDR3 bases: TGTGCCAGCAGTCCGGGACAGCGAACTAATGAAAAACTGTTTTTT. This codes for CASSPGQRTNEKLFF.

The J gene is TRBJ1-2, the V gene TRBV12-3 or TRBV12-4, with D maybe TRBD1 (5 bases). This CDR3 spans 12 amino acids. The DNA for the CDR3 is TGTGTTTCCGCAGGGAGGGGCTATGGCTACACCTTC. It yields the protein CVSAGRGYGYTF.

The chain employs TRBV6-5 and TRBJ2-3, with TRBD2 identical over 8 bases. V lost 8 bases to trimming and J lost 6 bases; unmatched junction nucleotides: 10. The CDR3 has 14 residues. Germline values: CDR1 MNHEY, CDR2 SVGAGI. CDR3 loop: CASLKGGGTDTQYF. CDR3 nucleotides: TGTGCCAGCCTCAAGGGCGGGGGGACTGATACGCAGTATTTT.

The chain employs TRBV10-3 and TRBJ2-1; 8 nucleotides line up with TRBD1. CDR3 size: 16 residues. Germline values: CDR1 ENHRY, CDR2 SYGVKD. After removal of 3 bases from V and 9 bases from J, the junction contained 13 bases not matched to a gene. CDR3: CAISDPRTGSRGEQFF. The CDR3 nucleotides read TGTGCCATCAGTGACCCGAGGACAGGGTCGAGGGGTGAGCAGTTCTTC.

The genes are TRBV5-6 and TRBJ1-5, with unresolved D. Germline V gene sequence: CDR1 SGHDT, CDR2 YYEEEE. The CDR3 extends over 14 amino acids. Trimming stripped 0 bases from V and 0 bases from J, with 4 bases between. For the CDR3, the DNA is TGTGCCAGCAGCTTGGGCTATAGCAATCAGCCCCAGCATTTT. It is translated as CASSLGYSNQPQHF.

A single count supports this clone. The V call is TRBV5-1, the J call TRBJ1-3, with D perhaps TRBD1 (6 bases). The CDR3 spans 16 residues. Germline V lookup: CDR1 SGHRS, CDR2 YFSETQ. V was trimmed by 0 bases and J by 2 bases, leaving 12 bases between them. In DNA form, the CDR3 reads TGCGCCAGCAGCTTGGAAACCCGGGACACTGGAAACACCATATATTTT. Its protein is CASSLETRDTGNTIYF. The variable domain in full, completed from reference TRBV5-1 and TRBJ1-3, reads KAGVTQTPRYLIKTRGQQVTLSCSPISGHRSVSWYQQTPGQGLQFLFEYFSETQRNKGNFPGRFSGRQFSNSRSEMNVSTLELGDSALYLCASSLETRDTGNTIYFGEGSWLTVV.

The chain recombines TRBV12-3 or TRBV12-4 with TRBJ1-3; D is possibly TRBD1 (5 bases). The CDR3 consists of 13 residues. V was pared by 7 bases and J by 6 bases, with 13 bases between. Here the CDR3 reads CASKEGGENTIYF. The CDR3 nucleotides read TGTGCCAGCAAAGAGGGAGGGGAAAACACCATATATTTT.

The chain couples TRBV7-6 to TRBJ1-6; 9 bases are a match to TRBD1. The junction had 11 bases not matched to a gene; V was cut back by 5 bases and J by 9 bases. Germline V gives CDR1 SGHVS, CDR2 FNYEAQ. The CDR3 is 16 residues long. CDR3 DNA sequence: TGTGCCAGCAGCCCTGGGACAGGGCTAGATACTTCACCCCTCCACTTT. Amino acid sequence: CASSPGTGLDTSPLHF.

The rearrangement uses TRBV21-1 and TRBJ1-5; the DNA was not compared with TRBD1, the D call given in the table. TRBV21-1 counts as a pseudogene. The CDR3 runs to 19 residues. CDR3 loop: CASSKANPLHRYSNQPQHF. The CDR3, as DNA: TGTGCCAGCAGCAAAGCGAATCCGCTGCACAGGTATAGCAATCAGCCCCAGCATTTT.

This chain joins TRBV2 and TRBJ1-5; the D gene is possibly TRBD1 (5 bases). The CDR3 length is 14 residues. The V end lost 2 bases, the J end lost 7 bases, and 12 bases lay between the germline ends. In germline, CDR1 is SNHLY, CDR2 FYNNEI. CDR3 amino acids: CASSETTGGQPQHF. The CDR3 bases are TGTGCCAGCAGTGAAACGACCGGGGGGCAGCCCCAGCATTTT.

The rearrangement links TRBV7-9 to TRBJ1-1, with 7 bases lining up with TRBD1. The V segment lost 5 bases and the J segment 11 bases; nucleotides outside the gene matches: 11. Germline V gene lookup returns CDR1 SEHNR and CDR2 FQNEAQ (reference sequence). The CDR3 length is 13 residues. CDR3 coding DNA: TGTGCCAGCAGCCGCGGACAGGTCTCAGTGGCTTTCTTT. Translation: CASSRGQVSVAFF.

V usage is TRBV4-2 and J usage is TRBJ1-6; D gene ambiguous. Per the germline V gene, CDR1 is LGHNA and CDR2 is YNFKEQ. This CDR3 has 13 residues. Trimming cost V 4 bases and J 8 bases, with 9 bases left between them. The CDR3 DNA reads TGTGCCAGCAGCCTCCGGGAAGATTCACCCCTCCACTTT. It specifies CASSLREDSPLHF.

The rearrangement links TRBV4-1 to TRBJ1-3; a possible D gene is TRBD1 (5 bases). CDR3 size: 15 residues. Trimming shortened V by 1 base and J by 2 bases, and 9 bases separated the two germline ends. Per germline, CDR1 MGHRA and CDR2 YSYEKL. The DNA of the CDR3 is TGCGCCAGCAGCCAAGCATGGGGCGCTGGAAACACCATATATTTT. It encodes CASSQAWGAGNTIYF.

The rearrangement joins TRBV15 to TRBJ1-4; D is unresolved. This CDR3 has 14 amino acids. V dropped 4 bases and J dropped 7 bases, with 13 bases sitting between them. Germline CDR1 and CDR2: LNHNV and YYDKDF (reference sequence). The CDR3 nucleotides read TGTGCCACCAGCACCCCACCCTCCAGTGAAAAACTGTTTTTT. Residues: CATSTPPSSEKLFF.

CDR3 in DNA: TGTGCCAGCAGCCTTTGGAGCGGGGGGGCCACAGATACGCAGTATTTT. This translates into CASSLWSGGATDTQYF. The chain is built from TRBV4-2 and TRBJ2-3; 10 bases align to TRBD2. Germline V gene lookup returns CDR1 LGHNA and CDR2 YNFKEQ. The trim removed 4 bases at V and 2 bases at J, leaving 6 bases unmatched. The length of the CDR3 is 16 residues.

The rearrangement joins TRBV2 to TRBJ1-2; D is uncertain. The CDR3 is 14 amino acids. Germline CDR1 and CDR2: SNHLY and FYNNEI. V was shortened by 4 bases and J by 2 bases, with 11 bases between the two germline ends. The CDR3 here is CASSGTERNYGYTF. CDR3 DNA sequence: TGTGCCAGCAGTGGCACAGAAAGAAACTATGGCTACACCTTC.

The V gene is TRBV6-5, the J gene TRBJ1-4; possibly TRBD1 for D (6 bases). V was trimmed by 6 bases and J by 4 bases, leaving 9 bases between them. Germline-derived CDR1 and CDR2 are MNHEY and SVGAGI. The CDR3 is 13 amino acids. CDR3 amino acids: CASSRGFNEKLFF. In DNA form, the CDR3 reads TGTGCCAGCAGCAGGGGTTTTAATGAAAAACTGTTTTTT.

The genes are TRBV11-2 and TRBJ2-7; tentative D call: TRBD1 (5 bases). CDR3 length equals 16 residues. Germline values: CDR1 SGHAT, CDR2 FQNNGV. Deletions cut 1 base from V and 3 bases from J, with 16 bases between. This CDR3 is CASSLGQPQYYYEQYF. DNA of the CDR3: TGTGCCAGCAGCTTAGGACAGCCCCAATACTACTACGAGCAGTACTTC. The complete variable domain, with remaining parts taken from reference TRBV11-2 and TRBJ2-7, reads EAGVAQSPRYKIIEKRQSVAFWCNPISGHATLYWYQQILGQGPKLLIQFQNNGVVDDSQLPKDRFSAERLKGVDSTLKIQPAKLEDSAVYLCASSLGQPQYYYEQYFGPGTRLTVT.

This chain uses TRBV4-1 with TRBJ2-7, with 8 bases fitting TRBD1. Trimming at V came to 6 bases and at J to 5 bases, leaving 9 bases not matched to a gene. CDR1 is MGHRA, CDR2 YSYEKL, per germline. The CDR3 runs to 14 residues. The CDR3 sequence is CASRHRDRSHEQYF. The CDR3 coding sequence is TGCGCCAGCAGGCACCGGGACAGGAGCCACGAGCAGTACTTC.